This TCR beta chain was observed in a study of molecular identifiers for immune sequencing clone quantification. This clonotype was detected ten times or more. Germline CDR1 reads MDHEN; CDR2 reads SYDVKM. Trimming pared 10 bases from V and 0 bases from J, leaving 21 bases between. This CDR3 comprises 16 residues. TCRdb recomputed calls from the PCR reads with MiXCR, one row per CDR3 protein. Counted here are 250,000 to 400,000 distinct CDR3 sequences, around 21% occurring once; the ten biggest clones make up 0.81%. The clonotype originates from a human donor in good health. Some libraries in this study had Jurkat cell RNA spiked in. The gene calls are TRBV28 and TRBJ1-1; no firm D call. Sample: naive CD8+ T cells from blood, with Jurkat cell RNA spiked in. Subset noted: FACS-sorted CD8+CD4-CCR7+CD45RA+ naive T cells. The CDR3 reads CATYGRSTGLNTEAFF. In DNA form, the CDR3 reads TGTGCCACCTATGGTAGATCGACGGGTTTGAACACTGAAGCTTTCTTT.